This T cell receptor beta chain was recovered during a study of CD8 T cell repertoires and HIV-1 epitope variants. Looking at the study overall: Controls were a CMV, EBV and flu peptide pool, Ebola AY9 negative control, and no-peptide well.

Notes on this clone: The antigen remains undetermined.

TCRdb keeps only in-frame clones here, not all; method: immunoSEQ multiplex PCR. There are about 6,200 clones in the sample; 60% to 75% occur only once, and around two fifths lies in the top ten. CDR1 and CDR2 from the germline V gene are ENHRY and SYGVKD. This CDR3 has 16 amino acids. V lost 2 bases, J lost 4 bases, and 6 bases stayed unmatched. The J gene is TRBJ1-2, the V gene TRBV10-3; 11 bases match TRBD1. The sample was cultured CD8+ T cells derived from PBMCs. The TCR sequence derives from a male donor with HIV. This CDR3 is CAISETDRGLVYGYTF. CDR3 DNA: TGTGCCATCAGTGAGACGGACAGGGGGCTCGTCTATGGCTACACCTTC.